This TCR beta chain comes out of a study of blood T cell repertoires in COVID-19. Overall study context: Sites across the United States, Italy and Spain contributed samples from acute and convalescent COVID-19. From T cells, B-cell-depleted T cells, or PBMCs came the material, which was cDNA or gDNA.

With V trimmed by 8 bases and J by 6 bases, 11 bases remained unmatched. Per germline, CDR1 SNHLY and CDR2 FYNNEI. The CDR3 extends over 15 amino acids. Per the original data handling: Amplification with reference gene primers provided the estimates of nucleated cell counts. Here immunoSEQ multiplex PCR was the method, and the copy in TCRdb shows in-frame clones only, minus some. Clone size and the V and J calls come from that table; the DNA yielded D and trimming. Among a few hundred thousand clones listed, more than 70% were seen once. The sequence was collected from a middle-aged woman who had recovered from COVID-19. The gene calls are TRBV2 and TRBJ2-1, with 9 bases aligning to TRBD2. Input material: peripheral blood. The CDR3 is CASGREGAAGNEQFF. The CDR3 DNA follows: TGTGCCAGCGGGCGGGAGGGAGCCGCCGGCAATGAGCAGTTCTTC.